This entry lists 24 T cell receptor beta chains sequenced from one sample in a study of blood T cell repertoires in COVID-19. Assay: immunoSEQ multiplex PCR; the TCRdb copy retains only in-frame clones and omits some. The sample yields some 530,000 clones, 70% to 90% seen once. The source material was PBMCs or T cells enriched from blood (not recorded which). These receptor sequences come from a woman in her sixties or seventies who had recovered from COVID-19.

This CDR3 reads CASSEDFHQPQHF. CDR3 sequence (DNA): TGTGCCAGCAGTGAAGACTTTCATCAGCCCCAGCATTTT. The genes are TRBV6-1 and TRBJ1-5; D not resolved. The germline V gene has CDR1 MNHNS and CDR2 SASEGT. V was trimmed by 1 base and J by 5 bases, leaving 6 bases between them. The CDR3 contains 13 residues.

The CDR3 bases are TGTGCCAGCAGTGACTCGGTTAGCTCCCATGAGCAGTTCTTC. Its translation: CASSDSVSSHEQFF. The V call is TRBV6-4, the J call TRBJ2-1; no clear D. The germline V gene encodes CDR1 MRHNA and CDR2 SNTAGT. V dropped 0 bases and J dropped 8 bases, with 11 bases sitting between them. The CDR3 runs to 14 residues.

This chain connects TRBV7-2 to TRBJ1-5; no clear D. Trimming removed 5 bases at V and 6 bases at J, with 11 bases between. The CDR3 runs to 13 residues. Germline-derived CDR1 and CDR2 are SGHTA and FQGNSA. The CDR3 protein is CASSALRGQPQHF. CDR3 DNA: TGTGCCAGCAGCGCTCTTCGGGGTCAGCCCCAGCATTTT.

V is TRBV7-2 and J is TRBJ2-2, with TRBD2 identical over 12 bases. Germline V gene sequence: CDR1 SGHTA, CDR2 FQGNSA. This CDR3 is built from 15 residues. V trimming: 8 bases; J trimming: 3 bases; junction bases outside the gene matches: 4. DNA of the CDR3: TGTGCCAGCTCCCTAGCGGGGGGGTACACCGGGGAGCTGTTTTTT. This translates into CASSLAGGYTGELFF.

The chain employs TRBV10-3 and TRBJ2-3; 11 nucleotides align to TRBD2. V dropped 6 bases and J dropped 6; count of bases not matched to a gene: 8. The germline V gene encodes CDR1 ENHRY and CDR2 SYGVKD. This CDR3 has 15 residues. The CDR3 DNA is TGTGCCATCAGGCCCCTAGCGGGGGGTGGGGATACGCAGTATTTT. Its translation is CAIRPLAGGGDTQYF.

This clone was seen ten or more times. The V and J genes are TRBV7-2 and TRBJ2-5; TRBD2 is a possible D gene (5 bases). Looked up from germline, CDR1 is SGHTA and CDR2 is FQGNSA. The length of the CDR3 is 13 residues. V was shortened by 1 base and J by 9 bases, with 12 bases between the two germline ends. Here the CDR3 DNA reads TGTGCCAGCAGCTTAGAAGGAGGCCCACCCCAGTACTTC. Its translation: CASSLEGGPPQYF.

The chain uses TRBV29-1 and TRBJ1-1; 8 positions match TRBD1. The CDR3 covers 12 residues. The J segment lost 3 bases and the V segment lost 6 bases, leaving 3 bases of the junction unmatched. Germline-derived CDR1 and CDR2 are SQVTM and ANQGSEA. This CDR3 is CSVARGHTEAFF. The DNA of the CDR3 is TGCAGCGTCGCCAGGGGGCACACTGAAGCTTTCTTT.

J is TRBJ2-3 and V is TRBV11-2; 8 positions agree with TRBD1. The CDR3 runs 15 residues. The J segment lost 3 bases and the V segment lost 3 bases, leaving 5 bases of the junction unmatched. Looked up from germline, CDR1 is SGHAT and CDR2 is FQNNGV. The CDR3 sequence is CASSFQGAWTDTQYF. The CDR3 nucleotides are TGTGCCAGCAGCTTCCAGGGGGCTTGGACAGATACGCAGTATTTT. The full variable domain, its missing parts supplied by reference TRBV11-2 and TRBJ2-3, is EAGVAQSPRYKIIEKRQSVAFWCNPISGHATLYWYQQILGQGPKLLIQFQNNGVVDDSQLPKDRFSAERLKGVDSTLKIQPAKLEDSAVYLCASSFQGAWTDTQYFGPGTRLTVL.

The chain combines TRBV5-1 with TRBJ1-4; possibly TRBD1 for D (5 bases). CDR1 and CDR2 (germline): SGHRS, YFSETQ. This CDR3 region has 14 residues. V lost 5 bases and J lost 8, with 16 bases in between. The CDR3 nucleotides read TGCGCCAGCAGACGCGGGACGAGTCAAGAAAAACTGTTTTTT. Translated: CASRRGTSQEKLFF. The variable domain in full, completed from reference TRBV5-1 and TRBJ1-4, reads KAGVTQTPRYLIKTRGQQVTLSCSPISGHRSVSWYQQTPGQGLQFLFEYFSETQRNKGNFPGRFSGRQFSNSRSEMNVSTLELGDSALYLCASRRGTSQEKLFFGSGTQLSVL.

The chain is built from TRBV28 and TRBJ2-1; D might be TRBD2 (5 bases). The CDR3 length is 16 residues. In germline, CDR1 is MDHEN, CDR2 SYDVKM. V was shortened by 6 bases and J by 7 bases, with 22 bases between the two germline ends. The CDR3 protein is CASRRTSRSDRNEQFF. CDR3 nucleotides: TGTGCCAGCAGGAGGACTTCGCGGTCGGATAGGAATGAGCAGTTCTTC.

V is TRBV30 and J is TRBJ2-1, with 10 nucleotides matching TRBD2. Germline-derived CDR1 and CDR2 are GTSNPN and SVGIG (reference sequence). The CDR3 covers 14 residues. The CDR3 protein is CALRASGRYNEQFF. The CDR3 DNA is TGTGCGCTCCGGGCTAGCGGGAGATACAATGAGCAGTTCTTC.

CDR3 sequence: CASSERQGVTDTQYF. The CDR3 nucleotides are TGTGCCAGCAGTGAGAGACAGGGTGTAACAGATACGCAGTATTTT. The chain recombines TRBV6-1 with TRBJ2-3; 7 bases are shared with TRBD1. Trimming took 3 bases from V and 3 from J; bases not matched to a gene: 6. Per the germline V gene, CDR1 is MNHNS and CDR2 is SASEGT. This CDR3 comprises 15 residues.

Note on this clone: The junction shows a germline mismatch at one end, possibly a read error. This chain joins TRBV6-5 and TRBJ2-3; 10 bases are shared with TRBD1. Per germline, CDR1 MNHEY and CDR2 SVGAGI. CDR3 length: 15 amino acids. The CDR3 reads CASTYAGQGTDTQYF. Written as DNA, the CDR3 is TGTGCCAGCACTTACGCGGGACAGGGGACAGATACGCAGTATTTT.

This sequence joins TRBV5-1 and TRBJ1-4; the match to TRBD1 covers 8 bases. J lost 8 bases, V lost 5 bases, and 5 bases had no gene match. The CDR3 extends over 13 amino acids. Per germline, CDR1 SGHRS and CDR2 YFSETQ. CDR3 nucleotide sequence: TGCGCCAGCAGTAAGGACAGGGACGAAAAACTGTTTTTT. It yields the protein CASSKDRDEKLFF.

This rearrangement joins TRBV27 to TRBJ2-7; 8 bases fit TRBD1. Germline assignment: CDR1 MNHEY and CDR2 SMNVEV (reference sequence). Trimming cost V 0 bases and J 7 bases; bases outside gene matches: 11. CDR3 length equals 16 residues. The CDR3 spells CASSLSGAGGSLEQYF. The CDR3 DNA sequence: TGTGCCAGCAGTTTATCGGGGGCAGGGGGCTCTCTAGAGCAGTACTTC.

This clone was counted a few times. The rearrangement uses TRBV7-6 and TRBJ2-1, with 12 bases identical to TRBD2. Germline V lookup: CDR1 SGHVS, CDR2 FNYEAQ. The ends lost 0 bases at V and 8 bases at J; junction bases unmatched: 8. The CDR3 loop spans 17 amino acids. The CDR3 DNA is TGTGCCAGCAGCTTAGCCCCGACTAGCGGGGGAGGGGATGAGCAGTTCTTC. Translating gives CASSLAPTSGGGDEQFF.

The chain has TRBV13 and TRBJ2-7, with 10 bases lining up with TRBD1. Germline CDR1 and CDR2: PRHDT and FYEKMQ (reference sequence). The CDR3 has 13 amino acids. V dropped 3 bases and J dropped 7; count of bases not matched to a gene: 3. CDR3 loop: CASSLTGGGEQYF. The DNA of the CDR3 is TGTGCCAGCAGCTTGACAGGGGGCGGGGAGCAGTACTTC.

V usage is TRBV4-1 and J usage is TRBJ1-5; D not resolved. This CDR3 has 16 amino acids. The V gene's germline CDR1 is MGHRA and CDR2 YSYEKL. Trimming stripped 1 base from V and 2 bases from J, with 12 bases between. The DNA of the CDR3 is TGCGCCAGCAGCCAAGGGGAGGGAGGCGGCAATCAGCCCCAGCATTTT. Encoded protein: CASSQGEGGGNQPQHF.

This chain links TRBV2 with TRBJ1-2; TRBD1 aligns across 8 bases. The V and J ends lost 4 bases and 7 bases, in that order; junction bases with no gene match: 11. Looked up from germline, CDR1 is SNHLY and CDR2 is FYNNEI. This CDR3 is built from 15 residues. CDR3: CASSVLGQGKGGYTF. The DNA for the CDR3 is TGTGCCAGCAGTGTCTTAGGACAGGGAAAAGGTGGCTACACCTTC.

The rearrangement uses TRBV7-6 and TRBJ2-1; 9 bases are a match to TRBD2. V lost 2 bases and J lost 4; bases outside the gene matches: 3. Looked up from germline, CDR1 is SGHVS and CDR2 is FNYEAQ. The CDR3 is 15 amino acids. CDR3 nucleotides: TGTGCCAGCAGCTTATTGACTAGCGGTTACAATGAGCAGTTCTTC. Protein: CASSLLTSGYNEQFF.

V is TRBV7-8 and J is TRBJ2-3; tentative D call: TRBD2 (6 bases). V was trimmed by 2 bases and J by 2 bases, leaving 20 bases between them. The CDR3 contains 18 residues. Germline V gives CDR1 SGHVS, CDR2 FQNEAQ. The CDR3: CASSLRVNRDFLTDTQYF. CDR3 in DNA: TGTGCCAGCAGCTTAAGAGTTAACCGGGACTTCCTCACAGATACGCAGTATTTT.

This chain joins TRBV2 and TRBJ2-2; D gene unclear. The CDR3 loop spans 15 amino acids. With 0 bases removed from V and 0 bases from J, the gap between germline ends came to 5 bases. Germline V gene data show CDR1 as SNHLY and CDR2 as FYNNEI. The DNA of the CDR3 is TGTGCCAGCAGTGAAGCTAGTCCGAACACCGGGGAGCTGTTTTTT. Translated, it gives CASSEASPNTGELFF.

This clone was counted a single time. The chain recombines TRBV15 with TRBJ1-2, with TRBD1 matching over 7 bases. The CDR3 totals 14 residues. V shed 3 bases and J 3 bases; nucleotides not matched to a gene: 4. The germline V gene encodes CDR1 LNHNV and CDR2 YYDKDF (reference sequence). The CDR3 DNA is TGTGCCACCAGCAGGGAAACAGGGGACTATGGCTACACCTTC. Protein product: CATSRETGDYGYTF.

The V call is TRBV6-1, the J call TRBJ1-4; D unresolved. The ends were cut back, 2 bases at V and 0 bases at J, with 10 bases in the middle. Germline V gene sequence: CDR1 MNHNS, CDR2 SASEGT. The CDR3 is made up of 16 amino acids. CDR3 region: CASSEKRRTTNEKLFF. The DNA for the CDR3 is TGTGCCAGCAGTGAAAAGAGGCGGACAACTAATGAAAAACTGTTTTTT.